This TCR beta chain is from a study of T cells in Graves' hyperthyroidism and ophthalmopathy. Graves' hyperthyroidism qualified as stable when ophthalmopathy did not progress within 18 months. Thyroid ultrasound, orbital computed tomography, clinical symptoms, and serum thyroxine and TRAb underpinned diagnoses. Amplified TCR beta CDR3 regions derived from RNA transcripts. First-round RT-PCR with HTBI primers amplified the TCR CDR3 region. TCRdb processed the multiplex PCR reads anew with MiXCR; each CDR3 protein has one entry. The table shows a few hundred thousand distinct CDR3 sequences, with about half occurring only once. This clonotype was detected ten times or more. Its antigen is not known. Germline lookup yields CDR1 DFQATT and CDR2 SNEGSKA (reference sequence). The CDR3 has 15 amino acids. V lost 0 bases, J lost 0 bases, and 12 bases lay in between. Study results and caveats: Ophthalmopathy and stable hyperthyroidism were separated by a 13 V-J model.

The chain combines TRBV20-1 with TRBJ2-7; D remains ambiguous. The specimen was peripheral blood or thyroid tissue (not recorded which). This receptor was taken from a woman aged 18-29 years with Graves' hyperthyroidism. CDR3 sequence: CSARDPGAFSYEQYF. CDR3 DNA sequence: TGCAGTGCTAGAGATCCGGGCGCCTTCTCCTACGAGCAGTACTTC.